This TCR beta chain was sequenced during a study of CD8 T cells in Susac syndrome. With random hexamers, reverse transcription was performed on about 0.45 to 1 ug of RNA. The TCR beta CDR3 was amplified by immunoSEQ multiplex PCR across 54 Vbeta, 13 Jbeta. TCRdb re-called the immunoSEQ multiplex PCR reads with MiXCR, one entry per CDR3 protein. The repertoire holds approximately 100,000 distinct CDR3 sequences, with around 90% as singletons. The table lists this clonotype with a count of one. The antigen is undetermined. The controls were healthy donors who were matched for age and sex. FACS enriched CD8+ TEMRA cells, while bulk CD8+ and CD4+ were negatively isolated. General study results and limits: The authors acknowledged that their TCR sequencing and HLA analysis involved a relatively small number of individuals.

The V and J ends lost 6 bases and 4 bases, in that order; junction bases with no gene match: 5. CDR1 is MNHEY and CDR2 is SVGEGT in the germline V gene. CDR3 length equals 15 residues. This TCR came from a human donor in good health. The chain has TRBV6-2 or TRBV6-3 and TRBJ2-2; 10 bases are a match to TRBD1. What was sequenced was CD4+ T cells from PBMCs. The CDR3 here is CASRSGTGATGELFF. The CDR3 region has the DNA TGTGCCAGCAGGTCCGGGACAGGGGCCACCGGGGAGCTGTTTTTT.